This T cell receptor (beta chain) was recovered during a study of cytomegalovirus exposure and HLA in healthy donors (dated by TCRdb to the late 2010s). General notes on the study: According to a later analysis, one platform produced both the roughly 130 validation repertoires and the approximately 600 repertoires of the first cohort. A separate validation cohort of roughly 120 different subjects was used in addition to the approximately 700-subject first cohort. High-throughput TCR immunosequencing, statistical association of individual TCRs with disease status, and machine learning were combined to predict cytomegalovirus infection status. The aim of the study was to test whether cataloging public T cell receptors could identify signatures of past pathogen exposure. What the authors observed across the whole study: Three of the identified cytomegalovirus-associated TCR beta chains were confirmed in vitro to be specific for cytomegalovirus antigens. Cytomegalovirus status was reported to be diagnosed by the classifier with high specificity and sensitivity in both the original and validation cohorts. Across donors, most TCR sequences were observed very rarely, whereas some public TCRs were present in many individuals. A total of roughly 160 TCR beta chains were listed by the study as associated with cytomegalovirus. It was suggested by the authors that the approach could potentially be generalized to other disease states and immunological phenotypes. A later analysis found that TCRs clustered in the first cohort also tended to co-occur in the 95 to 150 validation repertoires, with 90% to 95% of cluster scores above 0. All 120 or so repertoires were used to score co-occurrence in the validation cohort in a later analysis, because that analysis had no HLA typing for the cohort.

V is cut back by 1 base and J by 2 bases, with 2 bases in the junction unmatched. According to the germline V gene, CDR1 reads KGHSH and CDR2 reads LQKENI. From the cysteine through the phenylalanine, the CDR3 covers 15 amino acids. This entry keeps only the CDR3 DNA: 45 bases, framed from base 1. Separate from the approximately 700-subject first cohort, the validation cohort of roughly 130 subjects was the group to which the donors belonged. Library preparation was by the immunoSEQ multiplex PCR assay. On the study's bioinformatics: A statistical classification framework was developed to diagnose cytomegalovirus status using the catalog of TCR beta chain sequences. The source is immuneACCESS, and TCRdb retained only in-frame sequences with V and J called. Part of the clones is not carried over; for the studies checked, unresolved V genes explain less than half of this, and the remainder is unexplained. The V and J calls and clone size were taken over from that table, and D and trimming were inferred from the DNA. Across this sample there are about 310,000 clones, with roughly 87% seen only once. The top ten clones comprise around 0.96% of the sample.

With respect to this clone: There is no known antigen for this receptor. Base qualities were left out, and no much larger clone turns up one base away.

This chain joins TRBV18 to TRBJ1-3; 7 bases in the junction line up with TRBD1. The receptor was derived from a man aged 25-45 years in good health and CMV-seronegative. The sequenced sample consisted of PBMCs. This receptor has the CDR3 CASSPLGTAGNTIYF. The DNA sequence follows: TGTGCCAGCTCACCACTCGGGACAGCTGGAAACACCATATATTTT.